The 14 T cell receptor beta chains given below trace back to one sample, sequenced in a study of blood T cell repertoires in COVID-19. Sequenced by immunoSEQ multiplex PCR; TCRdb stores in-frame clones only, minus some. The repertoire has 110,000 or so clones, roughly 80% of them found once; the top ten carry about 1.4%. What was sequenced was peripheral blood. These receptors came from a man between 45 and 60 years old with acute or convalescent COVID-19.

This CDR3 reads CASSAQTGGGNTIYF. In DNA form, the CDR3 reads TGTGCCAGCAGCGCCCAGACAGGGGGCGGAAACACCATATATTTT. This chain uses TRBV13 with TRBJ1-3; 10 positions match TRBD1. CDR1 and CDR2 from the germline V gene are PRHDT and FYEKMQ (reference sequence). J was trimmed by 4 bases and V by 5 bases; bases with no gene match: 5. CDR3 length: 15 amino acids. The entire variable domain, with the rest obtained from reference TRBV13 and TRBJ1-3, is as follows: AAGVIQSPRHLIKEKRETATLKCYPIPRHDTVYWYQQGPGQDPQFLISFYEKMQSDKGSIPDRFSAQQFSDYHSELNMSSLELGDSALYFCASSAQTGGGNTIYFGEGSWLTVV.

This chain links TRBV4-1 with TRBJ1-1, with 9 bases matching TRBD1. Unmatched junction bases numbered 5, after V lost 4 bases and J lost 2 bases. This CDR3 has 15 residues. Germline values: CDR1 MGHRA, CDR2 YSYEKL. This chain's CDR3 is CASSPRDRANTEAFF. CDR3 sequence (DNA): TGCGCCAGCAGCCCCCGGGACAGGGCTAACACTGAAGCTTTCTTT.

The rearrangement links TRBV6-5 to TRBJ2-1; 9 bases align to TRBD1. V dropped 7 bases and J dropped 8; count of bases not matched to a gene: 9. Per the germline V gene, CDR1 is MNHEY and CDR2 is SVGAGI. CDR3 length: 14 residues. CDR3 residues: CASKRDRVKDEQFF. The DNA for the CDR3 is TGTGCCAGCAAAAGGGACAGGGTTAAGGATGAGCAGTTCTTC.

The rearrangement links TRBV2 to TRBJ1-5; 7 positions agree with TRBD1. The V segment lost 0 bases and the J segment 1 base; nucleotides outside the gene matches: 3. Germline assignment: CDR1 SNHLY and CDR2 FYNNEI. This CDR3 region has 16 residues. CDR3 nucleotides: TGTGCCAGCAGTGAAGCGGGGGGACAGAGCAATCAGCCCCAGCATTTT. It encodes CASSEAGGQSNQPQHF.

The chain employs TRBV7-6 and TRBJ2-6; 9 nucleotides match TRBD1. With 5 bases clipped from V and 2 bases from J, the junction kept 4 bases outside the gene matches. CDR1 and CDR2 from the germline V gene are SGHVS and FNYEAQ. CDR3 length: 16 amino acids. CDR3 sequence (DNA): TGTGCCAGCAGCGGTACAGGGGGCGCTGGGGCCAACGTCCTGACTTTC. Residues: CASSGTGGAGANVLTF.

This chain uses TRBV5-4 with TRBJ2-4, with 7 nucleotides matching TRBD1. CDR1 and CDR2 from the germline V gene are SGHNT and YYREEE (reference sequence). The CDR3 is 16 residues long. Trimming took 1 base from V and 5 from J; bases not matched to a gene: 9. This CDR3 reads CASSLWAPGQQNIQYF. Here the CDR3 DNA reads TGTGCCAGCAGCTTGTGGGCCCCGGGACAGCAAAACATTCAGTACTTC.

The CDR3: CASSLGQSYEQYF. The CDR3 nucleotides read TGTGCCAGCAGTTTGGGACAGTCCTACGAGCAGTACTTC. The chain combines TRBV6-6 with TRBJ2-7; 7 nucleotides line up with TRBD1. The CDR3 is 13 residues long. The germline V gene encodes CDR1 MNHNY and CDR2 SVGAGI (reference sequence). V shed 4 bases, J shed 1 base, and the junction held 1 base outside the gene matches.

The V and J genes are TRBV28 and TRBJ2-1, with 7 bases fitting TRBD2. The V gene's germline CDR1 is MDHEN and CDR2 SYDVKM. CDR3 length equals 15 residues. The J segment lost 5 bases and the V segment lost 3 bases, leaving 7 bases of the junction unmatched. This chain's CDR3 is CASSLSLARNNEQFF. CDR3 bases: TGTGCCAGCAGTTTGTCACTAGCGAGAAACAATGAGCAGTTCTTC.

In its sample, this clone was seen a few times. The chain recombines TRBV3-1 (or the pseudogene TRBV3-2) with TRBJ1-1; D gene ambiguous. Germline V gene data show CDR1 as LGHDT and CDR2 as YNNKEL (reference sequence). The CDR3 is 14 residues long. Trimming cost V 2 bases and J 0 bases, with 7 bases left between them. The CDR3 DNA is TGTGCCAGCAGCCAAAAGGGAGTGAACACTGAAGCTTTCTTT. Protein sequence: CASSQKGVNTEAFF.

V is TRBV6-1 and J is TRBJ1-1; D is undetermined. V lost 1 base, J lost 1 base, and 10 bases lay in between. Germline V CDR1 and CDR2: MNHNS, SASEGT. The CDR3 length is 15 residues. The DNA of the CDR3 is TGTGCCAGCAGTGAAGGGTGGCTCCGGAACACTGAAGCTTTCTTT. Its protein product is CASSEGWLRNTEAFF.

The chain carries TRBV2 and TRBJ2-1; the D gene is possibly TRBD1 (5 bases). Germline V gene data show CDR1 as SNHLY and CDR2 as FYNNEI. Deletions cut 10 bases from V and 10 bases from J, with 20 bases between. This CDR3 contains 13 residues. CDR3 coding DNA: TGTGCCATCGGGCGGAAGGGGTACGGGGAGCAGTTCTTC. Amino acid sequence: CAIGRKGYGEQFF.

In its sample, this clone was seen once. The chain links TRBV7-3 to TRBJ2-5; 10 nucleotides align to TRBD1. The CDR3 is 15 residues long. Germline V gene data show CDR1 as SGHTA and CDR2 as FQGTGA. With 5 bases clipped from V and 5 bases from J, the junction kept 8 bases outside the gene matches. The CDR3 DNA sequence: TGTGCCAGCAGCGCGGGGACAGGGGTCCCCGAGACCCAGTACTTC. Protein sequence: CASSAGTGVPETQYF. Full variable domain (rest looked up from reference TRBV7-3 and TRBJ2-5): GAGVSQTPSNKVTEKGKYVELRCDPISGHTALYWYRQSLGQGPEFLIYFQGTGAADDSGLPNDRFFAVRPEGSVSTLKIQRTERGDSAVYLCASSAGTGVPETQYFGPGTRLLVL.

J is TRBJ2-5 and V is TRBV28; D possibly corresponds to TRBD1 (6 bases). This CDR3 has 14 residues. V lost 5 bases to trimming and J lost 2 bases, with 12 bases between them. Germline assignment: CDR1 MDHEN and CDR2 SYDVKM. The CDR3 region is CASSPLQGQETQYF. CDR3 DNA: TGTGCCAGCAGTCCGCTTCAGGGGCAAGAGACCCAGTACTTC.

This chain links TRBV20-1 with TRBJ1-1, with 7 nucleotides matching TRBD1. The CDR3 consists of 11 residues. Germline V gives CDR1 DFQATT, CDR2 SNEGSKA (reference sequence). The CDR3 protein is CSYYRGPEAFF. CDR3 nucleotide sequence: TGCAGCTACTACAGGGGCCCTGAAGCTTTCTTT.